Listed below are T cell receptor beta chains from one sample, sequenced in a study of vaccination effects on CD4 cells after COVID-19. What these receptors recognize is not known. The repertoire was sequenced with immunoSEQ multiplex PCR; TCRdb's copy has only in-frame clones and lacks some. The repertoire has about 63,000 clones, approximately 71% of them found once; the top ten carry about 4%. Material: CD4+ T cells from PBMCs cultured with HCoV-OC43 spike peptides, obtained before COVID-19 vaccination. These receptors all stem from a human donor who received a COVID-19 vaccine. CDR3s include the opening cysteine and the closing phenylalanine or tryptophan. Each record gives: clone size, D gene, J gene, V gene, CDR3 protein, CDR3 DNA. D genes are given only for firm matches. Part of the rows lack a size; the others show once, few, many or a class for expanded clones.

clone_size: once
d_call: .
j_call: TRBJ1-5
v_call: TRBV10-2
cdr3_aa: CASSESLLGGYQPQHF
cdr3_nt: TGCGCCAGCAGTGAGTCGTTGTTGGGAGGGTATCAGCCCCAGCATTTT

clone_size: .
d_call: .
j_call: TRBJ2-5
v_call: TRBV5-1
cdr3_aa: CASSRSTAKETQYF
cdr3_nt: TGCGCCAGCAGCAGATCTACAGCAAAAGAGACCCAGTACTTC

clone_size: .
d_call: TRBD1
j_call: TRBJ2-2
v_call: TRBV24-1
cdr3_aa: CATSDPRQGRRTGELFF
cdr3_nt: TGTGCCACCAGTGACCCTCGACAGGGGAGAAGGACCGGGGAGCTGTTTTTT

clone_size: .
d_call: TRBD2
j_call: TRBJ2-1
v_call: TRBV9
cdr3_aa: CASSVVGGGSYNEQFF
cdr3_nt: TGTGCCAGCAGCGTAGTCGGGGGAGGGTCCTACAATGAGCAGTTCTTC

clone_size: .
d_call: .
j_call: TRBJ1-1
v_call: TRBV5-4
cdr3_aa: CASSLSGFTEAFF
cdr3_nt: TGTGCCAGCAGCTTATCAGGGTTCACTGAAGCTTTCTTT

clone_size: .
d_call: .
j_call: TRBJ2-2
v_call: TRBV6-5
cdr3_aa: CASSRGVTYTGELFF
cdr3_nt: TGTGCCAGCAGTCGCGGGGTGACCTACACCGGGGAGCTGTTTTTT

clone_size: once
d_call: TRBD1
j_call: TRBJ1-4
v_call: TRBV6-6
cdr3_aa: CASSLQGKTNEKLFF
cdr3_nt: TGTGCCAGCAGTTTACAGGGGAAGACTAATGAAAAACTGTTTTTT

clone_size: .
d_call: .
j_call: TRBJ2-1
v_call: TRBV10-2
cdr3_aa: CASSEKVPYNEQFF
cdr3_nt: TGCGCCAGCAGTGAAAAGGTGCCCTACAATGAGCAGTTCTTC

clone_size: .
d_call: TRBD2
j_call: TRBJ2-5
v_call: TRBV7-2
cdr3_aa: CASSLAAGGLETQYF
cdr3_nt: TGTGCCAGCAGCTTAGCAGCGGGGGGGCTGGAGACCCAGTACTTC

clone_size: once
d_call: .
j_call: TRBJ1-1
v_call: TRBV18
cdr3_aa: CASSPQGGGSEAFF
cdr3_nt: TGTGCCAGCTCACCACAGGGGGGAGGCTCTGAAGCTTTCTTT

clone_size: .
d_call: TRBD1
j_call: TRBJ2-5
v_call: TRBV2
cdr3_aa: CASSEETGEVETQYF
cdr3_nt: TGTGCCAGCAGTGAAGAGACAGGGGAGGTGGAGACCCAGTACTTC

clone_size: .
d_call: .
j_call: TRBJ1-3
v_call: TRBV11-2
cdr3_aa: CASTTQFGNTIYF
cdr3_nt: TGTGCCAGCACGACACAATTTGGAAACACCATATATTTT

clone_size: medium-sized
d_call: TRBD1
j_call: TRBJ1-2
v_call: TRBV6-5
cdr3_aa: CASSIGDSYGYTF
cdr3_nt: TGTGCCAGCAGTATCGGGGACAGCTATGGCTACACCTTC